The next 19 T cell receptor beta chains were all read from a single sample in a study of cytomegalovirus exposure and HLA in healthy donors. The primer mix had 60 Vbeta and 13 Jbeta primers. Assay: immunoSEQ multiplex PCR; the TCRdb copy retains only in-frame clones and omits some. Of roughly 180,000 clones listed, roughly 80% are singletons. The material sequenced was PBMCs. These receptors were taken from a male donor in good health and CMV-seronegative.

This clone was seen more than once but under ten times. Here the CDR3 DNA reads TGTGCCATCAGTGAGTCGAGCGGGACTGCTTTCGGGCAGCCCCAGCATTTT. As protein: CAISESSGTAFGQPQHF. The genes are TRBV10-3 and TRBJ1-5; D may be TRBD1 (5 bases). Trimming stripped 0 bases from V and 7 bases from J, with 19 bases between. CDR3 length: 17 amino acids. Germline V gene lookup returns CDR1 ENHRY and CDR2 SYGVKD.

The V call is TRBV19, the J call TRBJ1-1; TRBD1 agrees at 9 bases. Germline values: CDR1 LNHDA, CDR2 SQIVND (reference sequence). The CDR3 loop spans 13 amino acids. Trimming removed 6 bases from V and 5 bases from J; junction bases left unmatched: 4. The CDR3 reads CASSATGGTEAFF. CDR3 nucleotides: TGTGCCAGTAGCGCGACAGGGGGTACTGAAGCTTTCTTT.

This clone was detected a few times. The chain is built from TRBV4-3 and TRBJ2-2, with 7 bases that match TRBD2. V lost 2 bases to trimming and J lost 4 bases; unmatched junction nucleotides: 13. CDR1 and CDR2 (germline): LGHNA, YSLEER. There are 18 residues in the CDR3. DNA for the CDR3: TGCGCCAGCAGCCAACCCCGGGGAGGGGTGTTAACCACCGGGGAGCTGTTTTTT. As protein: CASSQPRGGVLTTGELFF.

The chain combines TRBV27 with TRBJ2-7; D not certain. Germline loops: CDR1 MNHEY, CDR2 SMNVEV (reference sequence). The CDR3 is 14 amino acids. Trimming left V 2 bases short and J 0 bases short, with 8 bases between. CDR3 in DNA: TGTGCCAGCAGTTTAAATCGTTTCTCCTACGAGCAGTACTTC. Amino acid sequence: CASSLNRFSYEQYF.

J is TRBJ2-3 and V is TRBV7-1, with D possibly matching TRBD1 (6 bases). TRBV7-1 counts as an open reading frame of uncertain function. The CDR3 is made up of 24 amino acids. Trimming removed 3 bases from V and 1 base from J, with 38 bases in between. Written as DNA, the CDR3 is TGTGCCAGCAGCTCCTCAGGACAACAGGGTTTTGGAAAAGGATGGGAAGACGGCACAGATACGCAGTATTTT. Residues: CASSSSGQQGFGKGWEDGTDTQYF.

The gene calls are TRBV28 and TRBJ2-3, with 10 bases identical to TRBD1. The germline gives CDR1 MDHEN, CDR2 SYDVKM. V shed 5 bases, J shed 4 bases, and the junction held 9 bases outside the gene matches. The CDR3 totals 16 residues. DNA of the CDR3: TGTGCCAGCAGTATACCGACAGGGGGCCTTGCAGATACGCAGTATTTT. Encoded protein: CASSIPTGGLADTQYF.

J is TRBJ2-5 and V is TRBV18; unclear D gene. The germline CDR1 and CDR2 sequences are KGHSH and LQKENI. This CDR3 spans 14 amino acids. V was pared by 3 bases and J by 2 bases, with 10 bases between. The CDR3 DNA is TGTGCCAGCTCACCCCTATCTAGGCAAGAGACCCAGTACTTC. It specifies CASSPLSRQETQYF.

V usage is TRBV2 and J usage is TRBJ1-1; TRBD1 might be the D (5 bases). The germline V and J ends were trimmed by 8 bases and 4 bases, with 26 bases remaining between them. The CDR3 totals 17 residues. Germline V gives CDR1 SNHLY, CDR2 FYNNEI. CDR3 residues: CASSWGSGVGVITEAFF. The CDR3 region has the DNA TGTGCCAGCTCCTGGGGGTCGGGGGTTGGGGTTATCACTGAAGCTTTCTTT.

V is TRBV20-1 and J is TRBJ1-2, with D hard to call. V lost 3 bases and J lost 3, with 5 bases in between. Germline loops: CDR1 DFQATT, CDR2 SNEGSKA (reference sequence). The CDR3 contains 11 residues. CDR3 region: CSARIDYGYTF. CDR3 coding DNA: TGCAGTGCTAGGATAGACTATGGCTACACCTTC.

The chain employs TRBV29-1 and TRBJ2-6; TRBD1 aligns across 9 bases. V shed 4 bases and J 0 bases; nucleotides not matched to a gene: 10. This CDR3 is 18 amino acids long. Germline V gene data show CDR1 as SQVTM and CDR2 as ANQGSEA. Here the CDR3 reads CSVGETGGPSSGANVLTF. The CDR3 bases are TGCAGCGTTGGAGAAACAGGGGGCCCTAGCTCTGGGGCCAACGTCCTGACTTTC.

The V call is TRBV7-3, the J call TRBJ2-2; the D gene is possibly TRBD1 (6 bases). Trimming took off 2 bases at V and 1 base at J, with 11 bases between the two ends. This CDR3 is 16 amino acids long. CDR1 is SGHTA and CDR2 is FQGTGA in the germline V gene. The CDR3: CASSLYSGVNTGELFF. The CDR3 bases are TGTGCCAGCAGCTTATATTCAGGGGTGAACACCGGGGAGCTGTTTTTT.

The chain recombines TRBV29-1 with TRBJ2-3; a possible D gene is TRBD2 (5 bases). V was shortened by 0 bases and J by 6 bases, with 10 bases between the two germline ends. Germline-derived CDR1 and CDR2 are SQVTM and ANQGSEA. CDR3 length equals 13 residues. Here the CDR3 DNA reads TGCAGCGTTGAAGATCGGACTCTTGATACGCAGTATTTT. Protein sequence: CSVEDRTLDTQYF.

About this clone: The same CDR3 also results from other DNA sequences found in this sample. The gene calls are TRBV7-9 and TRBJ2-7; D is undetermined. The CDR3 totals 12 residues. Germline-derived CDR1 and CDR2 are SEHNR and FQNEAQ (reference sequence). Trimming took off 3 bases at V and 2 bases at J, with 5 bases between the two ends. The CDR3: CASSLRAYEQYF. The CDR3 region has the DNA TGTGCCAGCAGCTTGAGAGCCTACGAGCAGTACTTC.

This chain joins TRBV6-5 and TRBJ1-3; the match to TRBD1 covers 7 bases. V gave up 5 bases and J gave up 2 bases; unmatched junction bases: 6. CDR1 MNHEY and CDR2 SVGAGI come from the germline V gene. The length of the CDR3 is 15 residues. The CDR3 bases are TGTGCCAGCAGTAACACAGGGGTGGCTGGAAACACCATATATTTT. Translated, it gives CASSNTGVAGNTIYF.

V and J are TRBV19 and TRBJ2-3; 10 bases are shared with TRBD1. The germline CDR1 and CDR2 sequences are LNHDA and SQIVND (reference sequence). After removal of 3 bases from V and 0 bases from J, the junction contained 3 bases not matched to a gene. The CDR3 loop spans 16 amino acids. CDR3 region: CASSIPGQGSTDTQYF. CDR3 nucleotides: TGTGCCAGTAGTATCCCGGGACAGGGGAGCACAGATACGCAGTATTTT.

The V call is TRBV7-2, the J call TRBJ2-3, with 14 bases matching TRBD2. The V and J ends lost 4 bases and 8 bases, in that order; junction bases with no gene match: 5. The germline gives CDR1 SGHTA, CDR2 FQGNSA. The CDR3 contains 15 residues. The chain's CDR3 is CASSSGLAGGPTQYF. Here the CDR3 DNA reads TGTGCCAGCAGCTCCGGACTAGCGGGAGGACCTACGCAGTATTTT.

The chain has TRBV2 and TRBJ1-3, with 9 bases fitting TRBD1. CDR3 length equals 14 residues. From germline, CDR1 is SNHLY and CDR2 FYNNEI. V shed 6 bases and J 1 base; nucleotides not matched to a gene: 1. CDR3 coding DNA: TGTGCCAGCAGAGGACAGGGGTCTGGAAACACCATATATTTT. Its protein product is CASRGQGSGNTIYF.

The chain couples TRBV6-1 to TRBJ2-7; possible D gene TRBD2, 6 bases. Trimming took 8 bases from V and 5 from J, leaving 19 bases between them. The CDR3 is 14 amino acids. Germline CDR1 reads MNHNS; CDR2 reads SASEGT. The CDR3, as DNA: TGTGCCAGCGGATTAGGCGGGACGGCCAACGAGCAGTACTTC. It translates to CASGLGGTANEQYF.

This clone was counted between two and nine times. This chain joins TRBV5-6 and TRBJ2-1; the match to TRBD2 covers 7 bases. This CDR3 is 14 amino acids long. CDR1 and CDR2 from the germline V gene are SGHDT and YYEEEE. V was clipped by 4 bases and J by 8 bases; unmatched bases: 9. The CDR3 region has the DNA TGTGCCAGCAGCAGGGCGGGCGGGAGCGATGAGCAGTTCTTC. Protein product: CASSRAGGSDEQFF. Filled out from reference TRBV5-6 and TRBJ2-1, the complete variable domain reads DAGVTQSPTHLIKTRGQQVTLRCSPKSGHDTVSWYQQALGQGPQFIFQYYEEEERQRGNFPDRFSGHQFPNYSSELNVNALLLGDSALYLCASSRAGGSDEQFFGPGTRLTVL.